The 19 T cell receptor beta chains below were found in one sample sequenced in a study of OX40 agonist ivuxolimab in advanced cancers. Using immunoSEQ multiplex PCR, the repertoire was profiled, and TCRdb retains in-frame clones only, with some absent. Among approximately 45,000 clones listed, approximately 90% were seen once. Source: CD4+ or CD8+ T cells sorted from blood, taken in a trial of the OX40 agonist ivuxolimab. These receptors originate from an adult with an advanced solid tumor such as melanoma, head and neck, liver or kidney cancer.

This clone was observed a few times. This CDR3 is CASSPRGGDFTDTQYF. In DNA, the CDR3 is TGTGCCAGCAGCCCTCGGGGGGGGGACTTCACAGATACGCAGTATTTT. This chain connects TRBV9 to TRBJ2-3, with TRBD2 matching 8 bases. The V and J ends lost 4 bases and 2 bases, in that order; junction bases with no gene match: 9. Germline V lookup: CDR1 SGDLS, CDR2 YYNGEE. CDR3 size: 16 residues.

The chain joins TRBV27 to TRBJ2-3; D ambiguous. Germline CDR1 MNHEY, CDR2 SMNVEV (reference sequence). Trimming took off 4 bases at V and 2 bases at J, with 7 bases between the two ends. The CDR3 is made up of 13 amino acids. This CDR3 is CASSWVHTDTQYF. Written as DNA, the CDR3 is TGTGCCAGCAGTTGGGTACACACAGATACGCAGTATTTT.

The genes are TRBV14 and TRBJ1-3; 9 positions match TRBD1. This CDR3 spans 15 amino acids. The germline V gene encodes CDR1 SGHDN and CDR2 FVKESK. V was pared by 4 bases and J by 2 bases, with 3 bases of the junction left unmatched. CDR3 loop: CASSLRTGAGNTIYF. The CDR3 DNA reads as TGTGCCAGCAGCCTTCGGACAGGGGCTGGAAACACCATATATTTT.

V gene TRBV28 combines with J gene TRBJ1-2; D may be TRBD1 (6 bases). The V end lost 7 bases, the J end lost 7 bases, and 22 bases lay between the germline ends. The CDR3 runs 15 residues. Germline V gene data show CDR1 as MDHEN and CDR2 as SYDVKM. The CDR3 spells CASTPPAGQQGGYTF. CDR3 nucleotides: TGTGCCAGCACCCCCCCCGCAGGACAGCAGGGTGGCTACACCTTC.

This clone has just one count. The chain combines TRBV19 with TRBJ2-3, with a tentative D call TRBD2 (7 bases). V was pared by 5 bases and J by 1 base, with 19 bases between. Germline loops: CDR1 LNHDA, CDR2 SQIVND (reference sequence). The CDR3 contains 17 residues. This chain's CDR3 is CASSPSRGRGGTDTQYF. The CDR3 bases are TGTGCCAGTAGTCCTTCGCGGGGGCGGGGTGGCACAGATACGCAGTATTTT.

The gene calls are TRBV6-1 and TRBJ1-5; no clear D gene. Germline CDR1 and CDR2: MNHNS and SASEGT. V was shortened by 2 bases and J by 4 bases, with 12 bases between the two germline ends. This CDR3 is 15 amino acids long. DNA of the CDR3: TGTGCCAGCAGTGAACACTTCGGTGTTAATCAGCCCCAGCATTTT. Protein product: CASSEHFGVNQPQHF.

V gene TRBV21-1 combines with J gene TRBJ2-1; whether TRBD2, the table's D call, matches the DNA was not checked. TRBV21-1 is recorded as a pseudogene. This CDR3 is 17 amino acids long. In DNA form, the CDR3 reads TGTGCCAGCAGCAAAAGATCCCCAATGTGGAGGGACGATGAGCAGTTCTTC. Translating it yields CASSKRSPMWRDDEQFF.

In the case of this clone: The junction differs from germline at one of its ends, possibly a read error. The chain carries TRBV27 and TRBJ1-2; D remains ambiguous. Germline assignment: CDR1 MNHEY and CDR2 SMNVEV (reference sequence). CDR3 size: 13 residues. CDR3: CASSYTPRVVPSF. The CDR3 DNA follows: TGTGCCAGCAGTTATACCCCCCGGGTAGTTCCTTCCTTC.

The V gene is TRBV9, the J gene TRBJ2-1; 9 bases agree with TRBD1. The V and J ends lost 3 bases and 2 bases, in that order; junction bases with no gene match: 3. This CDR3 contains 15 residues. In germline, CDR1 is SGDLS, CDR2 YYNGEE. The CDR3 region has the DNA TGTGCCAGCAGCGGGGGACAGGGTACCTACAATGAGCAGTTCTTC. It translates to CASSGGQGTYNEQFF. The full variable domain, its missing parts supplied by reference TRBV9 and TRBJ2-1, is DSGVTQTPKHLITATGQRVTLRCSPRSGDLSVYWYQQSLDQGLQFLIQYYNGEERAKGNILERFSAQQFPDLHSELNLSSLELGDSALYFCASSGGQGTYNEQFFGPGTRLTVL.

Here the CDR3 DNA reads TGTGCCAGCAGTTCCGGGCTCAGGGGCTACACCTTC. This translates into CASSSGLRGYTF. The chain employs TRBV28 and TRBJ1-2, with D unclear. CDR1 and CDR2 from the germline V gene are MDHEN and SYDVKM. This CDR3 has 12 amino acids. V lost 4 bases, J lost 8 bases, and 11 bases lay in between.

This chain joins TRBV5-4 and TRBJ2-3, with 10 bases matching TRBD1. Germline V gene lookup returns CDR1 SGHNT and CDR2 YYREEE (reference sequence). The CDR3 has 15 amino acids. Germline trimming cut 3 bases from V and 7 bases from J; bases unmatched to any gene: 8. The DNA of the CDR3 is TGTGCCAGCAGCTCTTACGGGACAGGGGAAAATACGCAGTATTTT. Translation: CASSSYGTGENTQYF.

The chain recombines TRBV5-8 with TRBJ1-1; D is ambiguous. CDR3 length equals 12 residues. Germline V gives CDR1 SGHTS, CDR2 YDEGEE. Trimming took 2 bases from V and 8 from J, leaving 10 bases between them. Written as DNA, the CDR3 is TGTGCCAGCAGCTTACTGAGCGCAGAAGCTTTCTTT. Translation gives CASSLLSAEAFF.

This sequence joins TRBV18 and TRBJ1-4; TRBD1 might be the D (5 bases). Germline assignment: CDR1 KGHSH and CDR2 LQKENI. The CDR3 has 17 residues. Trimming left V 1 base short and J 7 bases short, with 19 bases between. CDR3 in amino acids: CASSPRVVQGIGEKLFF. The CDR3 region has the DNA TGTGCCAGCTCACCACGCGTCGTCCAGGGCATTGGTGAAAAACTGTTTTTT.

V usage is TRBV4-3 and J usage is TRBJ1-5; D is perhaps TRBD1 (5 bases). The CDR3 consists of 16 residues. Germline-derived CDR1 and CDR2 are LGHNA and YSLEER. With 4 bases removed from V and 0 bases from J, the gap between germline ends came to 13 bases. CDR3 amino acids: CASSPRAEISNQPQHF. CDR3 nucleotide sequence: TGCGCCAGCAGCCCCAGGGCAGAGATTAGCAATCAGCCCCAGCATTTT.

J is TRBJ2-5 and V is TRBV9; 9 positions agree with TRBD2. The CDR3 consists of 15 residues. The V gene's germline CDR1 is SGDLS and CDR2 YYNGEE. Trimming at V came to 2 bases and at J to 4 bases, leaving 6 bases not matched to a gene. Here the CDR3 reads CASSVWGSGGETQYF. CDR3 bases: TGTGCCAGCAGCGTTTGGGGTAGCGGGGGAGAGACCCAGTACTTC.

The chain recombines TRBV7-8 with TRBJ1-2, with 7 bases aligning to TRBD1. The CDR3 is made up of 15 amino acids. V lost 5 bases, J lost 4 bases, and 10 bases stayed unmatched. Looked up from germline, CDR1 is SGHVS and CDR2 is FQNEAQ. In DNA form, the CDR3 reads TGTGCCAGCAGCCTCACCATCGGGACAGTCTATGGCTACACCTTC. Protein sequence: CASSLTIGTVYGYTF.

The rearrangement links TRBV11-3 to TRBJ1-1, with D possibly matching TRBD1 (5 bases). Germline loops: CDR1 SGHNT, CDR2 YENEEA. The CDR3 runs 11 residues. V was shortened by 5 bases and J by 6 bases, with 7 bases between the two germline ends. CDR3 DNA sequence: TGTGCCAGCAGCCAAGGGGCTGAAGCTTTCTTT. Its protein product is CASSQGAEAFF.

The chain joins TRBV5-6 to TRBJ1-2; unclear D gene. V lost 1 base, J lost 4 bases, and 5 bases lay in between. Germline V gene data show CDR1 as SGHDT and CDR2 as YYEEEE. This CDR3 has 12 residues. The CDR3 sequence: CASSLWGYGYTF. For the CDR3, the DNA is TGTGCCAGCAGCTTGTGGGGCTATGGCTACACCTTC.

The sample holds a few counts of this clone. The chain combines TRBV5-1 with TRBJ1-3, with 7 bases fitting TRBD1. V lost 0 bases and J lost 7; bases outside the gene matches: 13. The CDR3 is made up of 17 amino acids. Germline V gene sequence: CDR1 SGHRS, CDR2 YFSETQ. The CDR3 spells CASSLGFLGQARNTIYF. CDR3 bases: TGCGCCAGCAGCTTGGGCTTTCTAGGACAGGCGAGGAACACCATATATTTT.